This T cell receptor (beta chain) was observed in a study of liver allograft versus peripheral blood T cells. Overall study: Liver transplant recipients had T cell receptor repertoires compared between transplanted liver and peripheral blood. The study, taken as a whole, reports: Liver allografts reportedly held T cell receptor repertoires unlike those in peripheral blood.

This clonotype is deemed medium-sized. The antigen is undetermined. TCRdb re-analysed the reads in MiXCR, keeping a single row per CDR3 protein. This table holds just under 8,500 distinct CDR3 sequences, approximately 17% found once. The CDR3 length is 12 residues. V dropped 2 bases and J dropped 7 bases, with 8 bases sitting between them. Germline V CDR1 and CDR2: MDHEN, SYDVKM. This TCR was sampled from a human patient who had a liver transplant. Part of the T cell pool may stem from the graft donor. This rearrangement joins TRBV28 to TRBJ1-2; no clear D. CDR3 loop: CASSLRMVGYTF. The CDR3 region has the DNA TGTGCCAGCAGTTTAAGGATGGTTGGCTACACCTTC.